This TCR beta chain was found in a study of T cells after posttransplantation cyclophosphamide. A marrow graft followed busulfan-fludarabine conditioning, with cyclophosphamide on days +3 and +4. Sequenced by immunoSEQ multiplex PCR; TCRdb stores in-frame clones only, minus some. The profile covers over 10,000 clones, none occurring a single time. The receptor was isolated from a female patient aged 40-49 years who received an allogeneic stem cell transplant from an unrelated donor, was CMV-positive, and had acute GVHD only. Some T cells may have come from the graft donor. The material sequenced was PBMCs, taken after allogeneic stem cell transplant with posttransplant cyclophosphamide.

CDR3 DNA sequence: TGTGCCAGCCAGGGCAGGGGGCGCGATGAGCAGTTCTTC. It encodes CASQGRGRDEQFF. The rearrangement joins TRBV27 to TRBJ2-1; 8 positions agree with TRBD1. The V segment lost 8 bases and the J segment 8 bases; nucleotides outside the gene matches: 8. The CDR3 runs to 13 residues. Looked up from germline, CDR1 is MNHEY and CDR2 is SMNVEV (reference sequence).